A selection of T cell receptor beta chains follows, all from one sample in a study of T cells after yellow fever vaccination. Via MiXCR, TCRdb re-called the 5' RACE reads, giving one row per CDR3 protein. The sample holds a few hundred thousand distinct CDR3 sequences, approximately 3.6% seen once. Specimen: PBMCs, collected 15 days after the yellow fever booster vaccination. The receptors originated from a man aged 18-30 years who received the YFV17D yellow fever vaccine. Each CDR3 is given with its conserved first and last residue. The D gene is left open where the match is weak. The size entry gives once, few or many counts, or a class when the clone is expanded.

V gene	J gene	D gene	clone size	CDR3 DNA	CDR3 protein
TRBV27	TRBJ2-7	NA	many	TGTGCCAGCAGTTTAAGGTGGGGGGGCAGCTCAACCTACGAGCAGTACTTC	CASSLRWGGSSTYEQYF
TRBV6-2/TRBV6-3	TRBJ2-3	TRBD1	many	TGTGCCAGCAGTTCCACCCCGGGACAGACCACAGATACGCAGTATTTT	CASSSTPGQTTDTQYF
TRBV28	TRBJ2-6	NA	few	TGTGCCAGCACGCGGCTTTCTGGGGCCAACGTCCTGACTTTC	CASTRLSGANVLTF
TRBV28	TRBJ2-5	NA	many	TGTGCCAGCAGTTTAATAGGGCCGAACCAAGAGACCCAGTACTTC	CASSLIGPNQETQYF
TRBV12-3/TRBV12-4	TRBJ2-3	TRBD2	many	TGTGCCAGCACCCGTAGCGGGGATACGCAGTATTTT	CASTRSGDTQYF
TRBV7-2	TRBJ2-1	NA	many	TGTGCCAGCAGCTTAGGGCGCGGGGAGTTTCCGTTCTTC	CASSLGRGEFPFF
TRBV20-1	TRBJ1-5	TRBD1	many	TGCAGTACGAGGGCGCCGACAGGGGTTGATCAGCCCCAGCATTTT	CSTRAPTGVDQPQHF
TRBV20-1	TRBJ1-3	NA	many	TGCAGTGCTAGGGCGCTGGGGGGAAACACCATATATTTT	CSARALGGNTIYF
TRBV4-3	TRBJ1-1	TRBD1	many	TGCGCCAGCAGCCAGCAGGGGGACACTGAAGCTTTCTTT	CASSQQGDTEAFF
TRBV20-1	TRBJ1-2	NA	many	TGCAGTGCTAGTTCTGGGTCGGTGGAGAGCTACACCTTC	CSASSGSVESYTF
TRBV15	TRBJ1-5	NA	many	TGTGCCACCAGCAGAGTCACGGCGGATTATCAGCCCCAGCATTTT	CATSRVTADYQPQHF
TRBV28	TRBJ2-5	NA	many	TGTGCCAGCAGTTCATGGGGAAGCGACCAAGAGACCCAGTACTTC	CASSSWGSDQETQYF
TRBV18	TRBJ2-1	NA	many	TGTGCCAGCTCACCACCGGAGGGGGTCGCCTACAATGAGCAGTTCTTC	CASSPPEGVAYNEQFF
TRBV20-1	TRBJ2-7	TRBD1	few	TGCAGTGCAATAACCGGGACAGGGCCCGAGAACTCCTACGAGCAGTACTTC	CSAITGTGPENSYEQYF
TRBV5-1	TRBJ2-3	NA	many	TGCGCCAGCAGATCCCCGCCGAGGGTGAGGGAAGGCGATACGCAGTATTTT	CASRSPPRVREGDTQYF
TRBV5-1	TRBJ2-7	NA	many	TGCGCCAGCAGCTTGGCCCAAGACAGTGGGAGCTACGAGCAGTACTTC	CASSLAQDSGSYEQYF
TRBV5-4	TRBJ2-5	NA	many	TGTGCCAGCAGCTTGGACACAGGGCGGGAGACCCAGTACTTC	CASSLDTGRETQYF
TRBV12-3/TRBV12-4	TRBJ2-1	NA	many	TGTGCCAGCAGTTTGGGCTCACAGAAGAATGAGCAGTTCTTC	CASSLGSQKNEQFF
TRBV7-2	TRBJ2-1	TRBD2	many	TGTGCCAGCAGCTATACCGGGACTAGCGGGGGGGCCTCCTACAATGAGCAGTTCTTC	CASSYTGTSGGASYNEQFF